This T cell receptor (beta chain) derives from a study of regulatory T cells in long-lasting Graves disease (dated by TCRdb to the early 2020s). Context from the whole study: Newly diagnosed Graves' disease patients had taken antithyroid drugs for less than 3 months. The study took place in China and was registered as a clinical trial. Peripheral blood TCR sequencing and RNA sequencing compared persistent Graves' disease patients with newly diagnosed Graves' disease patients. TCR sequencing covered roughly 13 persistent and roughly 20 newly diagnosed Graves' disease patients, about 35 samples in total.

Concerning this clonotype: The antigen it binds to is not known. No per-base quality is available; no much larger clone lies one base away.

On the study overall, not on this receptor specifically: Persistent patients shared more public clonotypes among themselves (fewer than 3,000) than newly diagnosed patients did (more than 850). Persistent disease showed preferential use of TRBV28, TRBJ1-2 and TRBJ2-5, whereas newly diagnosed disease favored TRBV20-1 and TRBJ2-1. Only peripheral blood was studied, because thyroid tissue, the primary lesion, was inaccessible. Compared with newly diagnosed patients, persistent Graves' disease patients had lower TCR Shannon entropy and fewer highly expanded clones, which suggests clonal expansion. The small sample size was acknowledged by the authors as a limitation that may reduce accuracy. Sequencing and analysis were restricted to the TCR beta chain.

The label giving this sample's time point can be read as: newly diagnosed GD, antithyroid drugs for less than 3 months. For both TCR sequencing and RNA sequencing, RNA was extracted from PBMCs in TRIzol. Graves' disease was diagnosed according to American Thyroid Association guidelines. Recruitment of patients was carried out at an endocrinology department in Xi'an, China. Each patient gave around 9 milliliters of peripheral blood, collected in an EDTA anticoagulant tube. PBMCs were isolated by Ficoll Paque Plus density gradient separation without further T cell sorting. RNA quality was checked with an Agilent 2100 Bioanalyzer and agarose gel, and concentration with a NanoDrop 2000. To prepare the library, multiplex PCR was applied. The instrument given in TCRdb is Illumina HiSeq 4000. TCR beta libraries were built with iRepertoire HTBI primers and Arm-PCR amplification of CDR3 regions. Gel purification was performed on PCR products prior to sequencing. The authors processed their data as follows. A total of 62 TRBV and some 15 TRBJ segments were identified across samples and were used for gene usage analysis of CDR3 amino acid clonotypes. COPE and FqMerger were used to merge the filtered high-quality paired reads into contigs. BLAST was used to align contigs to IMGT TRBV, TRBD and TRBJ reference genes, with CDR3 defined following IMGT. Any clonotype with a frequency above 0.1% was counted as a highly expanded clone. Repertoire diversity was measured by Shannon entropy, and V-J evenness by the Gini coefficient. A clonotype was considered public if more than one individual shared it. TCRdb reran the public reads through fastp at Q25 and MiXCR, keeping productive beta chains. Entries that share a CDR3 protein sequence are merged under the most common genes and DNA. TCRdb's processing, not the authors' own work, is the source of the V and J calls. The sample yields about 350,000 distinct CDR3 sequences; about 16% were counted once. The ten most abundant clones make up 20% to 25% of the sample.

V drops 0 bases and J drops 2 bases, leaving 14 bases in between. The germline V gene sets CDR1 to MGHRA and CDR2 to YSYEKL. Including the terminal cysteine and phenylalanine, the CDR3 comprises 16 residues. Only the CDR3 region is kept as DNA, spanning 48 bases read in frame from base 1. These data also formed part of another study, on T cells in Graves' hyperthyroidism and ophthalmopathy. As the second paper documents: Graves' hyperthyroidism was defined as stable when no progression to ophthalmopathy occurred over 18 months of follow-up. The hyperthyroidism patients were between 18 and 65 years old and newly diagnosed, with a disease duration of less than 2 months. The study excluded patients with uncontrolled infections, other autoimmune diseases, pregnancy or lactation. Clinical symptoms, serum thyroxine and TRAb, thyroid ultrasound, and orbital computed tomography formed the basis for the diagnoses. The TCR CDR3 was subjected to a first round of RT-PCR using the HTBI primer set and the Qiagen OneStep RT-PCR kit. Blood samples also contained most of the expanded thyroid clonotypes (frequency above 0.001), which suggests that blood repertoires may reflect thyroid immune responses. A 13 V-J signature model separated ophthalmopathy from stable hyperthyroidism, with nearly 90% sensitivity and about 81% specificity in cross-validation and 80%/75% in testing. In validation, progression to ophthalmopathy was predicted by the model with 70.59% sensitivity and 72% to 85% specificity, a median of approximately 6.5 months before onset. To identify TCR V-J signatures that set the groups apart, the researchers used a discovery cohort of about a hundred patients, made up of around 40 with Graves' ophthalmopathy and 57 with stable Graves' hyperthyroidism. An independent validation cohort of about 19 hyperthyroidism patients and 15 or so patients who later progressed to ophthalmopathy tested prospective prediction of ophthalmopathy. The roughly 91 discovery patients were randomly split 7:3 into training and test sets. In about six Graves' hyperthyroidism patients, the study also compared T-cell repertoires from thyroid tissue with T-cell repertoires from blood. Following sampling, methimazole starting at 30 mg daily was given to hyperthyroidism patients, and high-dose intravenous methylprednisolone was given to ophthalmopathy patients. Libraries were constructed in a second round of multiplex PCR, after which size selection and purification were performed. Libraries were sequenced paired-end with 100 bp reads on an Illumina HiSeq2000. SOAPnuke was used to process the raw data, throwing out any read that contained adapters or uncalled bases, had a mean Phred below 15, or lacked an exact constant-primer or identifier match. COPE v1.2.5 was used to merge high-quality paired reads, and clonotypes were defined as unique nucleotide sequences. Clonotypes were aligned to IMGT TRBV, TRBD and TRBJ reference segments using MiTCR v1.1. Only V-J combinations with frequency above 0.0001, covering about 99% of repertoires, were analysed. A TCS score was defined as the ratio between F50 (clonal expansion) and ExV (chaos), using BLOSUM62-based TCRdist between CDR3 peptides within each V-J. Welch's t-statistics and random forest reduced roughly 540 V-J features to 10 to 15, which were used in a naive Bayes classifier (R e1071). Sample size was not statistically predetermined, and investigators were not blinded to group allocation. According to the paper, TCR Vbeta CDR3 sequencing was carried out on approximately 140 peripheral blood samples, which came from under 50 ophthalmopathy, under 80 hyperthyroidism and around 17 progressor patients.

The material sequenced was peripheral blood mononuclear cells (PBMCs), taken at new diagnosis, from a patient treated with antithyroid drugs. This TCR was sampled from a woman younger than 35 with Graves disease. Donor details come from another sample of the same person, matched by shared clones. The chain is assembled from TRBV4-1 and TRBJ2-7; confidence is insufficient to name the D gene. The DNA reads TGCGCCAGCAGCCAAGATATCACTACCCCCCCCTACGAGCAGTACTTC. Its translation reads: CASSQDITTPPYEQYF.